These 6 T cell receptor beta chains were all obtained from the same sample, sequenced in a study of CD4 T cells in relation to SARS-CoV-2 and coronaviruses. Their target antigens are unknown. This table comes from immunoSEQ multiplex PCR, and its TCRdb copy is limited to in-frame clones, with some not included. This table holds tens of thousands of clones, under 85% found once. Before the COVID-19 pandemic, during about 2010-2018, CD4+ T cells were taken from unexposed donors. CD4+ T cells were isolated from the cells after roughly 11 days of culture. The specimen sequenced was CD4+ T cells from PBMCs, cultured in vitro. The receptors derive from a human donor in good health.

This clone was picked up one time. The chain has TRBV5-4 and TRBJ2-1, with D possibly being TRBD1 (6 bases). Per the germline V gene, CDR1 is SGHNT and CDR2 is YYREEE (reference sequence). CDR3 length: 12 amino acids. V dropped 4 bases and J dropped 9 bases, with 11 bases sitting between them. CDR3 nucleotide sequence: TGTGCCAGCAGCATCGGACAGAGTGAGCAGTTCTTC. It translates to CASSIGQSEQFF.

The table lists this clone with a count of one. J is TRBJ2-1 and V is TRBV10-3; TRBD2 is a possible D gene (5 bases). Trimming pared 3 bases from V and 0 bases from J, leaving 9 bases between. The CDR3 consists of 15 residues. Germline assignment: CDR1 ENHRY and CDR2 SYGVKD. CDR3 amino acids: CAISEGLASYNEQFF. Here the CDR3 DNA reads TGTGCCATCAGTGAAGGGCTAGCCTCCTACAATGAGCAGTTCTTC.

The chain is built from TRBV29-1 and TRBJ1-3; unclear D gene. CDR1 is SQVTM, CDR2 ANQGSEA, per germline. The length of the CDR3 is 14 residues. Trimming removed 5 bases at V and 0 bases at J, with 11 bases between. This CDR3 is CSVLSGSSGNTIYF. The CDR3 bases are TGCAGCGTTCTGTCGGGAAGCTCTGGAAACACCATATATTTT.

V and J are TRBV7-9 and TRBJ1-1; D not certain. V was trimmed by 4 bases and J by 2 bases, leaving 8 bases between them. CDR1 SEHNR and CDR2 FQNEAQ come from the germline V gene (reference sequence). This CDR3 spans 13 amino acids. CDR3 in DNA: TGTGCCAGCAGCTCGCAACCTAACACTGAAGCTTTCTTT. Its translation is CASSSQPNTEAFF.

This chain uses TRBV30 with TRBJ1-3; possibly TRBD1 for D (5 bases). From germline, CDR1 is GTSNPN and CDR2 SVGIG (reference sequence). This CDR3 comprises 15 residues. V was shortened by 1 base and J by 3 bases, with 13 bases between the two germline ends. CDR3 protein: CAWSARQGRGNTIYF. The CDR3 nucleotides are TGTGCCTGGAGTGCTAGGCAGGGTCGTGGAAACACCATATATTTT.

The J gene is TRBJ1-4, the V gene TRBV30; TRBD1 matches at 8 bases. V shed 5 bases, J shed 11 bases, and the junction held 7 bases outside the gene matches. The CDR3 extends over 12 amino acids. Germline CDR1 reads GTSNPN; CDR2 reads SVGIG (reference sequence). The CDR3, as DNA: TGTGCCTGGGAGGGACAGGAGACGAAACTGTTTTTT. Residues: CAWEGQETKLFF.